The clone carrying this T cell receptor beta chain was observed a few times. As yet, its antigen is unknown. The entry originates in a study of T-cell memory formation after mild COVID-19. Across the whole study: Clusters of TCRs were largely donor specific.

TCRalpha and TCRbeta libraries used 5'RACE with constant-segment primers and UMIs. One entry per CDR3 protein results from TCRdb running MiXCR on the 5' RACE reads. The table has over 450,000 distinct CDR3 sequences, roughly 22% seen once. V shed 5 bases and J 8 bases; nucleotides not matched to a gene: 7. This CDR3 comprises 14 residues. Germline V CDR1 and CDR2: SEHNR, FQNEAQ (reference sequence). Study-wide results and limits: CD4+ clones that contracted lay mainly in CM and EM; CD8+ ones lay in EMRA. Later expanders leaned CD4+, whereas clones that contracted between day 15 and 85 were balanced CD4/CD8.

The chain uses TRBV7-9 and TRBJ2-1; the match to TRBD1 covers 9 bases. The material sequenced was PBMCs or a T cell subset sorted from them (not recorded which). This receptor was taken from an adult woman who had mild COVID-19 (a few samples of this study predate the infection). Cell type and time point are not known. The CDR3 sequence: CASSPRDREHEQFF. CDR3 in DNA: TGTGCCAGCAGCCCCCGGGACAGGGAACATGAGCAGTTCTTC.